This TCR beta chain was retrieved from a study of cytomegalovirus exposure and HLA in healthy donors (dated by TCRdb to 2016 to 2017). Regarding the research as a whole: In an earlier analysis of several hundred of the donors, around 290 Gb of sequence data and some 100 million unique TCR beta sequences from roughly 180 million T cells were reported. An early release covering just under 650 HLA-typed donors comprised approximately 290 gigabases of sequencing data and around 85 million unique TCR sequences. The genetic ancestry cluster associated with self-reported Caucasian donors included around four fifths of the 300 to 450 genotyped donors. The study was designed to test whether signatures of past pathogen exposure could be identified by cataloging public T cell receptors. The T cell repertoires of 550 to 850 subjects were profiled by immunosequencing and related to cytomegalovirus serostatus. A separate validation cohort of roughly 120 different subjects was used in addition to the approximately 700-subject first cohort. To predict cytomegalovirus infection status, the study combined high-throughput TCR immunosequencing, statistical association of individual TCRs with disease status, and machine learning. A later analysis re-examined previously published TCR beta repertoires from around 670 donors and added high-resolution HLA genotyping to investigate patterns of TCR occurrence. Rather than drawing on any new phenotypic data, the later analysis identified candidate immune exposures from TCR beta sequences and the way those sequences occurred across donors. An earlier analysis of roughly 580 of the donors used high-throughput TCR beta sequencing to judge whether each TCR beta V gene segment behaved as functional or pseudogenic. Donor age, sex, ethnicity and CMV serostatus were collected together with the repertoire data. In a later genetic analysis, genome-wide SNP genotypes for about three fifths of the roughly 670 donors were used, and that subset was treated as a discovery cohort. Every discovery cohort repertoire had been produced on one sequencing platform. Class I and class II HLA loci were covered by the typing at four-digit resolution. The number of donors typed differed by locus, with 629-630 for A, B, C, DRB1 and DQB1, over 500 for DQA1, 600 to 610 for DPA1, and some 440 for DPB1. Because of strong linkage in the cohort, roughly 5 DR-DQ haplotypes were treated as single units for association and clustering. Among about 400 genotyped donors of the cohort, an average of about 240,000 unique TCR beta nucleotide sequences was sequenced per donor, of which roughly 17% were non-productive.

Overall results and qualifications from the work: Several of the top co-occurrence clusters appeared to be linked to parvovirus B19, influenza, CMV and Epstein-Barr virus, according to a later analysis. In a later analysis, 15,000 to 20,000 TCR beta sequences were associated with specific HLA alleles at a false discovery rate of 0.05. A later analysis found that HLA-associated TCR beta chains were more clonally expanded and had lower generation probabilities than equally common non-associated chains. A further reported finding was that TCR beta sequences accurately predicted the HLA-A and HLA-B alleles for most subjects in the first cohort. Across donors, most TCR sequences were observed very rarely, whereas some public TCRs were present in many individuals. The authors suggested that the approach could potentially be generalized to other disease states and immunological phenotypes. An earlier analysis of roughly 570 of the donors showed that most TCR beta V segments appeared in productive rearrangements either about 87% or about 30% of the time, which broadly matched IMGT annotations. Because the 87-base-pair reads could not distinguish some IMGT-functional V segments, including TRBV6-2 and TRBV6-3, those segments were excluded. Because some donors lacked HLA typing at each locus, the association tests relied only on the typed subset. A later analysis found that TCR association rates varied across HLA loci, with DRB1 alleles showing the most associated TCRs and HLA-C alleles the fewest. A cluster of highly shared sequence variants was judged likely to represent a technical artifact of the sequencing pipeline. A later analysis found that most CMV-associated TCR beta chains appeared HLA-restricted, with HLA associations seemingly driven largely by CMV exposure. In a later genetic analysis, a missense DCLRE1C variant was associated with V-gene and J-gene trimming of TCR beta chains, and the association was replicated in an independent cohort. CMV serostatus was the only immune exposure information available for the cohort. In vitro tests confirmed that a few of the cytomegalovirus-associated TCR beta chains recognize cytomegalovirus antigens. Because counts were too low, about 17 rarely observed V segments, including chromosome 9 orphons, were excluded from the earlier analysis of fewer than 650 of the donors. Linkage disequilibrium might explain the correlated functional status among segregating V segments, but an unknown experimental factor could not be ruled out. Presence/absence analyses assumed roughly uniform sequencing depth across donors, an assumption that may not hold. The classifier was reported to diagnose cytomegalovirus status with high specificity and sensitivity in both the original cohort and the validation cohort. Assigning TCR associations to individual alleles was difficult when HLA alleles, especially DR and DQ, strongly co-occurred. The study gave a list of under 200 TCR beta chains associated with cytomegalovirus. In this cohort, only TCR beta chains were sequenced, and detectable features were limited by the absence of alpha or paired-chain data. A later genetic analysis reported fewer N-insertions in productive TCRs among donors in an Asian-associated ancestry cluster than the roughly 700-donor mean.

The cohort comprised hundreds of healthy bone marrow donors. At the time of sampling, every cohort member was nominally healthy, though immune exposures that went unrecorded were likely present. The donor was CMV seropositive and was included in the group of 250 to 350 seropositive cohort members. Every donor gave a peripheral blood sample, and the peripheral blood mononuclear cells from that sample were used for TCR beta sequencing. The Qiagen DNeasy Blood Extraction Kit was used to extract genomic DNA from the blood cell samples. The CDR3 goes from the cysteine to the phenylalanine over 13 residues. Solely the CDR3 DNA is kept, with 39 bases framed from the first base. V sheds 8 bases and J sheds 0 bases, leaving 10 bases between their ends. From a lookup of the germline V gene, CDR1 and CDR2 are MNHEY and SVGAGI. The protocol used for the library was the immunoSEQ multiplex PCR assay. The multiplex PCR relied on a mix of 60 forward primers for TCR Vbeta segments and 13 reverse primers for TCR Jbeta segments. A multiplex PCR assay on genomic DNA amplified the CDR3 region of rearranged TCR beta genes. The amplified TCR beta libraries were sequenced on the Illumina HiSeq System as 87-base-pair reads. From the authors' description of their analysis: Across the 700 or so repertoires, a later analysis counted roughly 77 million unique TCR beta chains, about 10 million of which were shared by at least two donors. A nearest-neighbor algorithm error-corrected the raw reads and collapsed the reads into unique sequences, merging closely related sequences to remove PCR and sequencing errors. V, D and J gene segments were assigned by aligning CDR3 sequences to IMGT reference sequences. Each retained sequence needed at least a six-nucleotide match to both a V gene segment and a J gene segment. Rearrangements were classified as productive when the CDR3 lacked stop codons and remained in frame with V and J, and all other rearrangements were classified as non-productive. Following IMGT convention, CDR3 was defined as the stretch from the second conserved V-encoded cysteine up to the conserved J-encoded phenylalanine. The earlier analysis of fewer than 700 of the donors excluded sequences that lacked an unambiguous match to a single V gene segment. In an earlier analysis of 587 of the donors, V segments were called functional above 56.7% productive rearrangements and were called segregating when the between-donor standard deviation exceeded 5%. A statistical classification framework was developed to diagnose cytomegalovirus status using the catalog of TCR beta chain sequences. V and J gene assignment, in a later analysis, came from comparing TCR nucleotide sequences with IMGT/GENE-DB human TR gene sequences. In a later analysis, CDR3 sequences and most-parsimonious VDJ recombination scenarios were assigned using the TCRdist pipeline. In a later analysis, each TCR beta chain was defined by its CDR3 amino acid sequence together with its V-gene family, and reads without a unique V-gene family were excluded. As a way to deal with suspected cross-contamination and a sequencing artifact, a later analysis dropped over 550 nucleotide sequences that were highly shared and had low generation probability. In a later analysis, a clonal expansion index was calculated for each public chain from normalized within-repertoire ranks of inferred template counts. A later analysis computed generation probabilities with a VDJ recombination model fitted to out-of-frame rearrangements, and checked the results against IGoR. Hypergeometric tests were used in a later analysis to score TCR-TCR, TCR-HLA and TCR-CMV co-occurrence, with a repertoire-size bias correction applied to the TCR pairs. False discovery rates were estimated in a later analysis by permuting HLA or CMV assignments 20 times. A later analysis grouped co-occurring TCRs with DBSCAN, adding TCRdist sequence similarity when clustering within HLA-allele-positive subsets. Repertoires with fewer than 30,000 or more than 120,000 public chains, plus five repertoires with anomalous nucleotide sharing, were excluded from co-occurrence clustering. What TCRdb holds here is the immuneACCESS table cut down to in-frame rearrangements. Part of the clones is not present; checked against another copy, under half of the missing clones reflect an unresolved V gene, and the others are unexplained. V, J and clone size are those of that table, while D and trimming were read from the DNA. The sample records under 200,000 clones, roughly 13% of which are singletons. Of the sample, approximately 8.4% falls within the top ten clones.

This clone occurred a few times. Which antigen it targets is not known. No much larger clone exists at a distance of one base, and base qualities are not known. The TCR originated in a man aged 45-60 years in good health and CMV-seropositive. Sequencing was performed on PBMCs. The chain joins TRBV6-5 to TRBJ1-1; the D gene is unclear. The CDR3 region has the sequence CASARTMNTEAFF. The nucleotide sequence reads TGTGCCAGCGCACGGACTATGAACACTGAAGCTTTCTTT.